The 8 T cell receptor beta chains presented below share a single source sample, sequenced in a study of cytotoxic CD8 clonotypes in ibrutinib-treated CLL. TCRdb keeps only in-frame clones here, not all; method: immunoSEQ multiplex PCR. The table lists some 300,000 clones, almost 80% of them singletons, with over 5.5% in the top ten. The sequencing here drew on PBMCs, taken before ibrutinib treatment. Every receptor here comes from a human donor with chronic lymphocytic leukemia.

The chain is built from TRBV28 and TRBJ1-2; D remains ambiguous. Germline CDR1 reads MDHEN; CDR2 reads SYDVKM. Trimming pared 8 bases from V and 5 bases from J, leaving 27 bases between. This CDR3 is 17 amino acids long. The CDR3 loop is CASSPPNSGAGRYGYTF. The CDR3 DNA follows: TGTGCCAGCTCTCCGCCTAACTCGGGAGCAGGAAGATATGGCTACACCTTC.

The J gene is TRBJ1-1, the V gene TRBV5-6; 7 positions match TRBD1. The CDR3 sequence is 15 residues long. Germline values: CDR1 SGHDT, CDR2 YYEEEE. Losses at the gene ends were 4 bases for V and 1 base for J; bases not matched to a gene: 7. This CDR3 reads CASSPGWTGNTEAFF. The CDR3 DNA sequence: TGTGCCAGCAGCCCGGGATGGACAGGGAACACTGAAGCTTTCTTT.

DNA for the CDR3: TGTGCCAGCTCTCGGAACCTTGCGGACACTGAAGCTTTCTTT. It codes for CASSRNLADTEAFF. The V gene is TRBV18, the J gene TRBJ1-1; D uncertain. CDR1 and CDR2 (germline): KGHSH, LQKENI. The CDR3 loop spans 14 amino acids. V was trimmed by 6 bases and J by 3 bases, leaving 14 bases between them.

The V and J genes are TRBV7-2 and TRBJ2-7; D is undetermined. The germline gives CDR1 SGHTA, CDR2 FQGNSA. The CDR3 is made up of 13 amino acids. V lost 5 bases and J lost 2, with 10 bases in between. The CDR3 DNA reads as TGTGCCAGCAGCCCCCCATGGGCCTACGAGCAGTACTTC. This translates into CASSPPWAYEQYF.

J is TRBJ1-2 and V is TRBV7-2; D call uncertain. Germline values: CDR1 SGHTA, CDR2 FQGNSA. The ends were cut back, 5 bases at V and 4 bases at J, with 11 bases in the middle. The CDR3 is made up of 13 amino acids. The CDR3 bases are TGTGCCAGCAGCCGCCGGGATTTCTATGGCTACACCTTC. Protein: CASSRRDFYGYTF.

The CDR3, as DNA: TGTGCCAGCGCCGCCGGTAGCGGCTCCTACGAGCAGTACTTC. As protein: CASAAGSGSYEQYF. The gene calls are TRBV2 and TRBJ2-7, with D possibly being TRBD2 (6 bases). V lost 8 bases and J lost 0, with 14 bases in between. CDR3 length equals 14 residues. Germline V gene data show CDR1 as SNHLY and CDR2 as FYNNEI.

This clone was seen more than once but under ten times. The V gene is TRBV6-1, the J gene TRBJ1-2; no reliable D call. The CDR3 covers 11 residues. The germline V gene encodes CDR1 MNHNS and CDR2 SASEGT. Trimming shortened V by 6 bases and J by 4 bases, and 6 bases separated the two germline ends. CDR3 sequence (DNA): TGTGCCAGCAGAGAAAGCTATGGCTACACCTTC. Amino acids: CASRESYGYTF.

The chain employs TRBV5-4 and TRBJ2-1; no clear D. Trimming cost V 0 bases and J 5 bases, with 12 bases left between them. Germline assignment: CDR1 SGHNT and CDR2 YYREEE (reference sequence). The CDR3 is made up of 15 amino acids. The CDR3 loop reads CASSLEVSRHNEQFF. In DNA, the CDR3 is TGTGCCAGCAGCTTGGAGGTTAGCAGACACAATGAGCAGTTCTTC.